This T cell receptor (beta chain) was obtained from a study of T cell responses to AZD1222 COVID-19 vaccine. Overall study findings and caveats: Clonal diversity may have been underestimated in mostly white British donors.

Of note for this clone: No antigen is known for it.

This CDR3 is built from 14 residues. Trimming stripped 7 bases from V and 0 bases from J, with 13 bases between. CDR1 and CDR2 (germline): MDHEN, SYDVKM. Profiled with immunoSEQ multiplex PCR; TCRdb holds only in-frame clones, not every one. There are some 100,000 clones in the sample; 70% to 90% occur only once, and roughly 12% lies in the top ten. The clonotype was recovered from an adult in good health. Specimen: peripheral blood, collected on day 0 of MenACWY control vaccination. The gene calls are TRBV28 and TRBJ2-7; no reliable D call. CDR3 coding DNA: TGTGCCAGCAACCCCCCCGAGGACTCCTACGAGCAGTACTTC. It translates to CASNPPEDSYEQYF.